The clone carrying this T cell receptor beta chain was counted many times. Molecular barcoding with unique molecular identifiers was used for the TCRbeta library. TCRdb recomputed calls from the PCR reads with MiXCR, one row per CDR3 protein. The repertoire holds about 610,000 distinct CDR3 sequences, more than 9% seen once, with less than 5% in the top ten. This record belongs to a study of T-cell reconstitution after alpha-beta-depleted transplantation in children. Germline V lookup: CDR1 MDHEN, CDR2 SYDVKM. Trimming cost V 7 bases and J 4 bases, with 16 bases left between them. This CDR3 is 14 amino acids long.

Sequences were derived from PBMCs from the stem cell graft donor, sampled from the stem cell graft. The TCR sequence derives from a human donor who donated a stem cell graft to a child with acute myeloid leukemia. The V gene is TRBV28, the J gene TRBJ1-2; a possible D gene is TRBD1 (6 bases). CDR3 DNA sequence: TGTGCCAGCACTCATCAGGGGCAGGGCTATGGCTACACCTTC. It specifies CASTHQGQGYGYTF.